These 5 T cell receptor beta chains share one sample of origin, sequenced in a study of T-cell reconstitution after alpha-beta-depleted transplantation in children. Unique molecular identifiers were incorporated into the prepared TCRbeta library. TCRdb ran MiXCR on the PCR reads and lists one entry per CDR3 protein. The sample has more than 400,000 distinct CDR3 sequences; 9.5% to 12% are singletons. The source was PBMCs, mostly from graft donor cells, collected 180 days after TCRalphabeta/CD19-depleted stem cell transplant. The receptor set was obtained from a female patient between 2 and 15 years old who had a stem cell transplant for aplastic anemia, so the T cells may come from the graft donor.

The rearrangement joins TRBV24-1 to TRBJ2-2; 8 bases line up with TRBD2. The CDR3 loop spans 15 amino acids. Trimming at V came to 9 bases and at J to 6 bases, leaving 11 bases not matched to a gene. Germline lookup yields CDR1 KGHDR and CDR2 SFDVKD. The CDR3 DNA reads TGTGCCACCGGCCCCGGGACTAGTCGCGCCGGGGAGCTGTTTTTT. Encoded protein: CATGPGTSRAGELFF.

This clonotype was seen at least ten times. The chain couples TRBV6-2 or TRBV6-3 to TRBJ2-3; possible D gene TRBD2, 5 bases. The CDR3 totals 16 residues. The V gene's germline CDR1 is MNHEY and CDR2 SVGEGT. Trimming stripped 6 bases from V and 0 bases from J, with 16 bases between. The CDR3 DNA follows: TGTGCCAGCAGAGACCGAGGGTTTTCTAGCACAGATACGCAGTATTTT. Protein product: CASRDRGFSSTDTQYF.

The J gene is TRBJ1-2, the V gene TRBV29-1; D is ambiguous. The CDR3 extends over 13 amino acids. Germline CDR1 is SQVTM and CDR2 is ANQGSEA. Trimming pared 3 bases from V and 8 bases from J, leaving 16 bases between. The CDR3 spells CSVEWQERQGYTF. The CDR3 DNA is TGCAGCGTTGAGTGGCAGGAACGGCAGGGCTACACCTTC.

This clonotype was counted many times. This chain links TRBV7-9 with TRBJ1-3; D might be TRBD1 (5 bases). In germline, CDR1 is SEHNR, CDR2 FQNEAQ (reference sequence). This CDR3 has 16 residues. Trimming pared 5 bases from V and 0 bases from J, leaving 14 bases between. CDR3 sequence: CASSPPGGSSGNTIYF. CDR3 DNA: TGTGCCAGCAGCCCCCCCGGGGGTAGCTCTGGAAACACCATATATTTT.

This clonotype occurred a few times. This chain links TRBV5-1 with TRBJ2-1; the D is unclear. The V gene's germline CDR1 is SGHRS and CDR2 YFSETQ. This CDR3 contains 13 residues. Trimming pared 3 bases from V and 8 bases from J, leaving 12 bases between. CDR3 sequence reads: CASSSSPIDEQFF. In DNA, the CDR3 is TGCGCCAGCAGCTCGAGTCCGATTGATGAGCAGTTCTTC.